This is a list of T cell receptor beta chains from one sample in a study of human T cells and chemical hapten exposure. One entry per CDR3 protein results from TCRdb running MiXCR on the RACE reads. This table has tens of thousands of distinct CDR3 sequences, 7.5% to 10% appearing once. The sample in question was whole blood, obtained in connection with sensitization to the hapten diphenylcyclopropenone (DPC). The receptors were gathered from a middle-aged woman with alopecia areata. Some clones in this sample may be carry-over from other donors' samples. CDR3s include the opening cysteine and the closing phenylalanine or tryptophan. A D gene is named only where the DNA matches it firmly. A row's size may be missing; if present it is once, few, many or a size class.

many	TRBJ1-6	TRBV12-3/TRBV12-4	-	CASSLGDLSISPLHF	TGTGCCAGCAGTTTAGGGGACCTATCGATTTCACCCCTCCACTTT
many	TRBJ1-5	TRBV28	-	CASSPRYSNQPQHF	TGTGCCAGCAGTCCACGGTATAGCAATCAGCCCCAGCATTTT
-	TRBJ2-3	TRBV20-1	TRBD2	CSARDETSSRDTQYF	TGCAGTGCTAGAGATGAGACTAGCTCGAGAGATACGCAGTATTTT
many	TRBJ2-1	TRBV7-2	-	CASSLHRPRGANEQFF	TGTGCCAGCAGCTTACACCGGCCCCGGGGGGCCAATGAGCAGTTCTTC
many	TRBJ2-1	TRBV6-2/TRBV6-3	-	CASRPHRATGYNEQFF	TGTGCCAGCAGGCCACACAGGGCAACTGGCTACAATGAGCAGTTCTTC
many	TRBJ1-1	TRBV2	-	CASRVRQEAFF	TGTGCCAGCAGGGTAAGACAGGAAGCTTTCTTT
-	TRBJ2-7	TRBV6-2/TRBV6-3	-	CASTLGSVHSYEQYF	TGTGCCAGCACCCTCGGGTCCGTGCACTCCTACGAGCAGTACTTC
few	TRBJ2-5	TRBV11-2	-	CASSPRGPRGHQETQYF	TGTGCCAGCAGCCCAAGGGGCCCGCGGGGGCACCAAGAGACCCAGTACTTC
few	TRBJ2-3	TRBV7-8	-	CASSPIRGSTDTQYF	TGTGCCAGCAGCCCCATCCGGGGAAGCACAGATACGCAGTATTTT
many	TRBJ2-5	TRBV6-2/TRBV6-3	-	CASSFRGEVTETQYF	TGTGCCAGCAGTTTTCGCGGGGAGGTTACGGAGACCCAGTACTTC
many	TRBJ1-5	TRBV5-1	-	CASSPGQPNQPQHF	TGCGCCAGCAGCCCCGGACAGCCTAATCAGCCCCAGCATTTT
-	TRBJ2-3	TRBV7-8	-	CASSPPREETQYF	TGTGCCAGCAGCCCGCCCAGGGAGGAAACGCAGTATTTT
many	TRBJ2-7	TRBV27	-	CASSLFDSQYEQYF	TGTGCCAGCAGTTTATTTGACAGCCAGTACGAGCAGTACTTC
few	TRBJ2-1	TRBV9	-	CASSVGLAPYNEQFF	TGTGCCAGCAGCGTAGGCCTAGCGCCGTACAATGAGCAGTTCTTC
-	TRBJ1-6	TRBV29-1	TRBD1	CSVRDRVNSPLHF	TGCAGCGTCAGGGACAGGGTGAATTCACCCCTCCACTTT
-	TRBJ2-1	TRBV4-1	-	CASSQDIRPTYNEQFF	TGCGCCAGCAGCCAAGATATCCGGCCCACCTACAATGAGCAGTTCTTC
few	TRBJ2-7	TRBV30	TRBD2	CAGIRGGTPYEQYF	TGTGCCGGCATACGCGGGGGGACGCCCTACGAGCAGTACTTC
many	TRBJ2-3	TRBV28	-	CASSGEGPWYF	TGTGCCAGCAGTGGGGAAGGGCCGTGGTATTTT
many	TRBJ2-1	TRBV7-9	TRBD2	CASSVLTSGVSDNEQFF	TGTGCCAGCAGCGTCCTGACTAGCGGGGTTAGCGACAATGAGCAGTTCTTC
many	TRBJ2-5	TRBV20-1	TRBD2	CSARGASGEPGETQYF	TGCAGTGCTAGAGGGGCTAGCGGGGAGCCGGGGGAGACCCAGTACTTC
many	TRBJ2-3	TRBV7-3	-	CASSSSGGPGGQYF	TGTGCCAGCAGCTCCTCCGGGGGCCCTGGGGGGCAGTATTTT
-	TRBJ2-1	TRBV4-1	-	CASSQDYYVNEQFF	TGCGCCAGCAGCCAAGATTATTACGTAAATGAGCAGTTCTTC
many	TRBJ2-3	TRBV29-1	-	CSVVGLTTDTQYF	TGCAGCGTTGTTGGCCTAACCACAGATACGCAGTATTTT
few	TRBJ2-1	TRBV12-3/TRBV12-4	TRBD2	CASSPSSGGASGSYNEQFF	TGTGCCAGCAGTCCCTCTAGCGGGGGGGCCTCTGGGTCCTACAATGAGCAGTTCTTC
many	TRBJ1-2	TRBV2	-	CASKFEPKGVRGYTF	TGTGCCAGCAAGTTCGAGCCTAAGGGTGTGCGGGGCTACACCTTC
many	TRBJ1-4	TRBV7-9	-	CASSRDPQANEKLFF	TGTGCCAGCAGCCGGGACCCACAGGCTAATGAAAAACTGTTTTTT
-	TRBJ2-2	TRBV20-1	-	CSASSRQTGELFF	TGCAGTGCTAGTTCTCGCCAGACCGGGGAGCTGTTTTTT
many	TRBJ1-2	TRBV5-1	-	CASSMGFGYGYTF	TGCGCCAGCAGTATGGGGTTCGGCTATGGCTACACCTTC
-	TRBJ2-1	TRBV5-1	-	CASSQSGSSYNEQFF	TGCGCCAGCAGCCAAAGCGGTAGCTCCTACAATGAGCAGTTCTTC
few	TRBJ1-1	TRBV5-8	-	CASSPWASMNTEAFF	TGTGCCAGCAGCCCTTGGGCCAGTATGAACACTGAAGCTTTCTTT
many	TRBJ2-1	TRBV7-2	-	CASSPDRARRDEQFF	TGTGCCAGCAGCCCGGACCGGGCCAGACGCGATGAGCAGTTCTTC
many	TRBJ2-7	TRBV7-9	TRBD1	CASSPILGQGGEQYF	TGTGCCAGCAGCCCTATCCTCGGACAGGGTGGCGAGCAGTACTTC